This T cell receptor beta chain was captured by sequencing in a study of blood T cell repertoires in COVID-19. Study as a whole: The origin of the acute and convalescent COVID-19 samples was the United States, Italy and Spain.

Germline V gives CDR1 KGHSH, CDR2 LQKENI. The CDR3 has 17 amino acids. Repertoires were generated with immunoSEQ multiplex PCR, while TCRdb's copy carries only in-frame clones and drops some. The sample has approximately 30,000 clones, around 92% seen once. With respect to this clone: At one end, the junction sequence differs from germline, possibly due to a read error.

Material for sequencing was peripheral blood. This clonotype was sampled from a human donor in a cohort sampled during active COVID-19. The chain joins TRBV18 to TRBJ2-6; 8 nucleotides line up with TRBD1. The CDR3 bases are TGTGCCACCTCAGCGGACAGGGAATACTCTGGGGCCAACGTCCTGACTTTC. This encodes CATSADREYSGANVLTF.